The 25 T cell receptor beta chains listed next were all sequenced from one sample in a study of control samples from healthy donors and cancer patients. Assay: immunoSEQ multiplex PCR; the TCRdb copy retains only in-frame clones and omits some. Among about 110,000 clones listed, approximately 84% were seen once. Sequencing was done on a sample of blood. Source of these receptors: a man aged 18-30 years in good health.

This chain links TRBV28 with TRBJ1-3; TRBD1 aligns across 7 bases. This CDR3 region has 19 residues. V was clipped by 4 bases and J by 7 bases; unmatched bases: 22. CDR1 is MDHEN and CDR2 is SYDVKM in the germline V gene. The DNA of the CDR3 is TGTGCCAGCAGTTCGAGGGGAAGGGGGCGAAAAGTTGGGCGGAACACCATATATTTT. It translates to CASSSRGRGRKVGRNTIYF.

The chain joins TRBV14 to TRBJ1-6; 9 bases are shared with TRBD1. This CDR3 spans 15 amino acids. Losses at the gene ends were 1 base for V and 8 bases for J; bases not matched to a gene: 3. Germline V gene data show CDR1 as SGHDN and CDR2 as FVKESK. The CDR3 nucleotides read TGTGCCAGCAGCCAAGGGGGACAGGGTGATTCACCCCTCCACTTT. Protein sequence: CASSQGGQGDSPLHF. The variable domain in full, with the rest retrieved from reference TRBV14 and TRBJ1-6, is EAGVTQFPSHSVIEKGQTVTLRCDPISGHDNLYWYRRVMGKEIKFLLHFVKESKQDESGMPNNRFLAERTGGTYSTLKVQPAELEDSGVYFCASSQGGQGDSPLHFGNGTRLTVT.

This chain uses TRBV10-3 with TRBJ1-2; 9 bases match TRBD1. The CDR3 runs to 14 residues. From germline, CDR1 is ENHRY and CDR2 SYGVKD. The J segment lost 7 bases and the V segment lost 4 bases, leaving 7 bases of the junction unmatched. CDR3 in amino acids: CAISGDRGIPGYTF. CDR3 sequence (DNA): TGTGCCATCAGTGGCGACAGGGGGATTCCTGGCTACACCTTC.

J is TRBJ1-1 and V is TRBV6-6, with a possible D match to TRBD1 (5 bases). The germline gives CDR1 MNHNY, CDR2 SVGAGI (reference sequence). V was trimmed by 6 bases and J by 1 base, leaving 12 bases between them. The CDR3 contains 14 residues. The CDR3 loop is CASSLKGTNTEAFF. CDR3 DNA: TGTGCCAGCAGCTTGAAAGGGACGAACACTGAAGCTTTCTTT.

The V and J genes are TRBV2 and TRBJ2-3; 9 nucleotides align to TRBD1. Germline V gives CDR1 SNHLY, CDR2 FYNNEI. V trimming: 4 bases; J trimming: 0 bases; junction bases outside the gene matches: 14. There are 19 residues in the CDR3. The CDR3, as DNA: TGTGCCAGCAGTGCCCGGACAGGGGCAAAAAGGGTTAGCACAGATACGCAGTATTTT. It encodes CASSARTGAKRVSTDTQYF.

The genes are TRBV9 and TRBJ2-3; 9 bases map to TRBD2. Losses at the gene ends were 3 bases for V and 3 bases for J; bases not matched to a gene: 8. Germline V gene lookup returns CDR1 SGDLS and CDR2 YYNGEE. The CDR3 contains 16 residues. Here the CDR3 DNA reads TGTGCCAGCAGCGGAAGAGCGGGGGGCCAAACAGATACGCAGTATTTT. Amino acids: CASSGRAGGQTDTQYF.

This sequence joins TRBV6-6 and TRBJ1-5, with TRBD1 identical over 9 bases. This CDR3 is 15 amino acids long. CDR1 MNHNY and CDR2 SVGAGI come from the germline V gene (reference sequence). V was pared by 5 bases and J by 6 bases, with 8 bases of the junction left unmatched. CDR3 DNA: TGTGCCAGCAGTATAGGGACAGGGTGGATTCAGCCCCAGCATTTT. Translating gives CASSIGTGWIQPQHF.

This clone was seen only a few times. The chain combines TRBV30 with TRBJ2-3; D is unclear. The CDR3 is 11 amino acids. Germline-derived CDR1 and CDR2 are GTSNPN and SVGIG (reference sequence). Trimming cost V 3 bases and J 4 bases, with 5 bases left between them. CDR3: CAWSFPDTQYF. CDR3 DNA: TGTGCCTGGAGCTTCCCAGATACGCAGTATTTT.

The chain joins TRBV7-8 to TRBJ2-3; D gene uncertain. Germline loops: CDR1 SGHVS, CDR2 FQNEAQ. The CDR3 is 15 amino acids. V lost 2 bases and J lost 3, with 12 bases in between. CDR3 residues: CASSLKGLSTDTQYF. The CDR3 DNA reads as TGTGCCAGCAGCTTAAAGGGCTTATCAACAGATACGCAGTATTTT.

This chain connects TRBV6-5 to TRBJ2-3; D possibly matches TRBD1 or TRBD2 (5 bases each). Germline CDR1 reads MNHEY; CDR2 reads SVGAGI. Trimming took 7 bases from V and 2 from J, leaving 10 bases between them. There are 13 residues in the CDR3. The CDR3 DNA reads as TGTGCCAGCACCCGGGACCACACAGATACGCAGTATTTT. As protein: CASTRDHTDTQYF.

The CDR3 loop is CASRRAGATNEKLFF. The CDR3 region has the DNA TGCGCCAGCAGGAGGGCCGGTGCAACTAATGAAAAACTGTTTTTT. The rearrangement joins TRBV5-1 to TRBJ1-4; no clear D gene. Trimming removed 5 bases at V and 0 bases at J, with 11 bases between. Germline CDR1 is SGHRS and CDR2 is YFSETQ. The CDR3 has 15 amino acids.

This chain joins TRBV6-2 or TRBV6-3 and TRBJ2-7; 9 nucleotides align to TRBD1. The junction had 3 bases not matched to a gene; V was cut back by 4 bases and J by 2 bases. Germline CDR1 and CDR2: MNHEY and SVGEGT. This CDR3 spans 14 amino acids. The CDR3 DNA sequence: TGTGCCAGCAGTTTCCGACAGGGGGCCTACGAGCAGTACTTC. Its protein product is CASSFRQGAYEQYF.

This clone was detected a few times. The V and J genes are TRBV5-3 and TRBJ2-2; D uncertain. TRBV5-3 is filed as an ORF, its function uncertain. The V end lost 0 bases, the J end lost 1 base, and 7 bases lay between the germline ends. The CDR3 spans 15 residues. CDR3 sequence reads: CARSLEWLNTGELFF. In nucleotides, the CDR3 is TGTGCCAGAAGCTTGGAGTGGCTGAACACCGGGGAGCTGTTTTTT.

CDR3 in DNA: TGTGCCAGCAGGGCACATCCAGGGCTGAACACCGGGGAGCTGTTTTTT. This gives the protein CASRAHPGLNTGELFF. The rearrangement joins TRBV28 to TRBJ2-2; D is perhaps TRBD1 (5 bases). CDR1 is MDHEN, CDR2 SYDVKM, per germline. V lost 6 bases to trimming and J lost 1 base, with 15 bases between them. The CDR3 is 16 amino acids.

The chain has TRBV2 and TRBJ2-2, with D hard to call. In germline, CDR1 is SNHLY, CDR2 FYNNEI. The CDR3 is made up of 13 amino acids. Trimming took off 5 bases at V and 1 base at J, with 5 bases between the two ends. CDR3 coding DNA: TGTGCCAGCAGTCGGGTGAACACCGGGGAGCTGTTTTTT. Residues: CASSRVNTGELFF.

This clone showed up just once. The V call is TRBV19, the J call TRBJ2-3; 11 bases are a match to TRBD1. V shed 5 bases and J 4 bases; nucleotides not matched to a gene: 5. The CDR3 consists of 15 residues. CDR1 and CDR2 (germline): LNHDA, SQIVND (reference sequence). DNA of the CDR3: TGTGCCAGTAGTCTCGGGACAGGGGGAGCAGATACGCAGTATTTT. Its protein product is CASSLGTGGADTQYF.

The chain is built from TRBV7-9 and TRBJ1-2; D remains unclear. The CDR3 is 14 residues long. Germline V lookup: CDR1 SEHNR, CDR2 FQNEAQ (reference sequence). Trimming shortened V by 1 base and J by 2 bases, and 8 bases separated the two germline ends. The CDR3 region is CASSLDLGNYGYTF. The CDR3 bases are TGTGCCAGCAGCTTAGATCTGGGAAACTATGGCTACACCTTC.

The chain carries TRBV7-9 and TRBJ1-6, with 7 positions matching TRBD1. This CDR3 region has 15 residues. Trimming removed 1 base from V and 9 bases from J; junction bases left unmatched: 6. Per the germline V gene, CDR1 is SEHNR and CDR2 is FQNEAQ (reference sequence). CDR3 sequence: CASSLVQGQGSPLHF. DNA for the CDR3: TGTGCCAGCAGCTTAGTACAGGGGCAGGGTTCACCCCTCCACTTT.

The chain couples TRBV28 to TRBJ2-2; 7 bases line up with TRBD1. The germline CDR1 and CDR2 sequences are MDHEN and SYDVKM. After removal of 5 bases from V and 5 bases from J, the junction contained 14 bases not matched to a gene. This CDR3 spans 17 amino acids. The CDR3 sequence: CASSLRQGATITGELFF. CDR3 in DNA: TGTGCCAGCAGTCTCAGACAGGGCGCCACGATAACCGGGGAGCTGTTTTTT.

This sequence joins TRBV11-2 and TRBJ2-3; D is tentatively TRBD1 or TRBD2 (5 bases each). Per germline, CDR1 SGHAT and CDR2 FQNNGV. The CDR3 is made up of 17 amino acids. The V gene lost 1 base and the J gene lost 0 bases, with 14 bases spanning the gap. The CDR3 DNA is TGTGCCAGCAGCTTAGGGGGGTCAATACCTAGCACAGATACGCAGTATTTT. Translating gives CASSLGGSIPSTDTQYF.

The chain recombines TRBV5-1 with TRBJ1-2, with 10 bases that match TRBD1. The germline gives CDR1 SGHRS, CDR2 YFSETQ. Unmatched junction bases numbered 6, after V lost 3 bases and J lost 7 bases. This CDR3 region has 14 residues. The CDR3: CASSSDRGLGGYTF. Written as DNA, the CDR3 is TGCGCCAGCAGCTCCGACAGGGGGCTTGGTGGCTACACCTTC.

The chain employs TRBV6-6 and TRBJ1-2, with TRBD1 as a possible D gene (6 bases). In germline, CDR1 is MNHNY, CDR2 SVGAGI (reference sequence). V was pared by 2 bases and J by 2 bases, with 15 bases between. The CDR3 spans 16 residues. The CDR3 DNA is TGTGCCAGCAGTTACCTTTCAGGGGTTTTAAACTATGGCTACACCTTC. This codes for CASSYLSGVLNYGYTF.

The sample holds a few counts of this clone. The rearrangement uses TRBV4-3 and TRBJ1-5; D is undetermined. Germline V gives CDR1 LGHNA, CDR2 YSLEER. V was shortened by 4 bases and J by 1 base, with 11 bases between the two germline ends. This CDR3 spans 15 amino acids. CDR3 DNA: TGCGCCAGCAGCCCAGAGACTAGGAGCAATCAGCCCCAGCATTTT. Encoded protein: CASSPETRSNQPQHF.

The V call is TRBV5-1, the J call TRBJ2-3; 10 bases agree with TRBD2. Germline V gene sequence: CDR1 SGHRS, CDR2 YFSETQ. The CDR3 extends over 16 amino acids. The trim removed 0 bases at V and 4 bases at J, leaving 5 bases unmatched. This CDR3 reads CASSLAGTSVSDTQYF. CDR3 nucleotides: TGCGCCAGCAGCTTGGCCGGGACTAGCGTTTCAGATACGCAGTATTTT. Full variable domain (rest looked up from reference TRBV5-1 and TRBJ2-3): KAGVTQTPRYLIKTRGQQVTLSCSPISGHRSVSWYQQTPGQGLQFLFEYFSETQRNKGNFPGRFSGRQFSNSRSEMNVSTLELGDSALYLCASSLAGTSVSDTQYFGPGTRLTVL.

CDR3 coding DNA: TGTGCCAGCAGCTTAGAACCGGGCTTCACAGATACGCAGTATTTT. Its translation: CASSLEPGFTDTQYF. The V gene is TRBV7-6, the J gene TRBJ2-3; D call uncertain. The germline V gene has CDR1 SGHVS and CDR2 FNYEAQ. CDR3 size: 15 residues. The V end lost 1 base, the J end lost 2 bases, and 10 bases lay between the germline ends.